Listed here is a single T cell receptor beta chain. The target antigen is unknown. The V segment lost 9 bases and the J segment 2 bases; nucleotides outside the gene matches: 4. CDR1 and CDR2 (germline): KGHDR, SFDVKD. The CDR3 totals 14 residues. This entry belongs to a study of T-cell memory formation after mild COVID-19. Study details: TCR clusters were largely donor specific. Findings of the study overall: The study found contracting CD4+ clones mainly in CM and EM and contracting CD8+ clones in EMRA. There were some responding clones in pre-infection memory, which suggested that cross-reactive memory had joined.

Researchers used 5'RACE with constant-segment primers to make TCR alpha and TCR beta cDNA libraries that carry sample barcodes and UMIs. TCRdb used MiXCR to reprocess the 5' RACE reads, holding one entry per CDR3 protein. The repertoire holds roughly 340,000 distinct CDR3 sequences, 20% to 25% seen once, with roughly 23% in the top ten. The chain has TRBV24-1 and TRBJ2-2, with 8 bases identical to TRBD1. Sample: PBMCs or a T cell subset sorted from them (not recorded which). The TCR was taken from a man between 18 and 29 years old who had mild COVID-19 (a few samples of this study predate the infection). Cell type and time point are not known. The CDR3 DNA follows: TGTGCCACCGGGGGGACAGGTAACACCGGGGAGCTGTTTTTT. It codes for CATGGTGNTGELFF.